These 2 T cell receptor beta chains came from one sample sequenced in a study of CD8+ T cells in alopecia areata. Specified treatment: oral pan-JAK inhibitor, 5-10 mg twice daily. Isolated RNA was reverse transcribed into cDNA used as the sequencing template. Sequencing was performed with immunoSEQ multiplex PCR; in TCRdb, only in-frame clones are kept and a portion is missing. The table includes some 100,000 clones, around 44% detected once. The material sequenced was CD8+ T cells sorted from blood, taken at week 24, from a patient treated with tofacitinib. These receptors originate from a human donor with alopecia areata.

The chain couples TRBV28 to TRBJ1-1; 8 positions agree with TRBD1. The ends lost 6 bases at V and 6 bases at J; junction bases unmatched: 9. Germline values: CDR1 MDHEN, CDR2 SYDVKM. This CDR3 is 14 amino acids long. The CDR3 DNA follows: TGTGCCAGCAGCTTCCTCGGACAGGGACCTGAAGCTTTCTTT. It is translated as CASSFLGQGPEAFF.

This clone was counted only a few times. The chain has TRBV29-1 and TRBJ1-2; D is possibly TRBD1 (6 bases). The CDR3 loop spans 13 amino acids. Germline values: CDR1 SQVTM, CDR2 ANQGSEA. The CDR3 DNA reads as TGCAGGTGTTCAGGGACACTATTCTATGGCTACACCTTC. Translating it yields CRCSGTLFYGYTF.